A selection of T cell receptor beta chains follows, all from one sample in a study of T-cell reconstitution after alpha-beta-depleted transplantation in children. One entry per CDR3 protein results from TCRdb running MiXCR on the PCR reads. The sample carries approximately 350,000 distinct CDR3 sequences, about 9.4% recorded once. The sequencing used PBMCs from the stem cell graft donor, collected from the stem cell graft. The receptors come from a human donor who donated a stem cell graft to a child with acute lymphoblastic leukemia. CDR3s include the opening cysteine and the closing phenylalanine or tryptophan. Fields, in order: V gene, D gene, J gene, clone size, CDR3 DNA, CDR3 protein. The D gene is left open where the match is weak. Size tells how often a clone was seen (once, few, many) or the class of an expanded clone, and some rows leave it out.

TRBV29-1	TRBD1	TRBJ2-7	.	TGCAGCGCGGCGGGACAGGAGGACTACGAGCAGTACTTC	CSAAGQEDYEQYF
TRBV5-1	TRBD2	TRBJ2-2	few	TGCGCCAGCAGCGCAGGACCGGGACTAGGGAACACCGGGGAGCTGTTTTTT	CASSAGPGLGNTGELFF
TRBV29-1	.	TRBJ2-1	.	TGCAGCGGCCGGGACACACCCTACAATGAGCAGTTCTTC	CSGRDTPYNEQFF
TRBV29-1	.	TRBJ2-1	.	TGCAGCGTTCGAATCCAGGGGGGGGAGTTTGGTGAGCAGTTCTTC	CSVRIQGGEFGEQFF
TRBV10-3	.	TRBJ2-7	.	TGTGCCATCAGTGAGTCGAGTCAGGGTTCCATTGGGGACGAGCAGTACTTC	CAISESSQGSIGDEQYF
TRBV30	.	TRBJ1-5	.	TGTGCCTGGAGTGTGAGGATAGGGGTAGGGGATCAGCCCCAGCATTTT	CAWSVRIGVGDQPQHF
TRBV6-2/TRBV6-3	.	TRBJ1-1	.	TGTGCCAGCAGCTTTGGCCGTGGGGCTTTCTTT	CASSFGRGAFF
TRBV27	.	TRBJ1-6	.	TGTGCCAGCAGCCCGGGGCGGGGGAATTCACCCCTCCACTTT	CASSPGRGNSPLHF
TRBV7-8	TRBD1	TRBJ2-7	few	TGTGCCAGCAGCTCTCCGGGACAGGGCCTCAACTACGAGCAGTACTTC	CASSSPGQGLNYEQYF
TRBV20-1	.	TRBJ2-6	few	TGCAGTGCTAGAGGGAGGGAAACAAGCTCTGGGGCCAACGTCCTGACTTTC	CSARGRETSSGANVLTF
TRBV11-3	.	TRBJ2-1	many	TGTGCCAGCAGCAACCCCGGGGAGCGTTACAATGAGCAGTTCTTC	CASSNPGERYNEQFF
TRBV27	.	TRBJ1-2	few	TGTGCCAGCAGTTTTATGGGGGGCTATAACTATGGCTACACCTTC	CASSFMGGYNYGYTF
TRBV20-1	.	TRBJ2-5	many	TGCAGTGCTAGGCTGCCCTTAGGGGGGCTGGAGACCCAGTACTTC	CSARLPLGGLETQYF
TRBV4-3	TRBD2	TRBJ2-5	few	TGCGCCAGTTGTAGCGGGGCCCAAGAGACCCAGTACTTC	CASCSGAQETQYF
TRBV7-9	.	TRBJ2-2	many	TGTGCCAGCAGCTTAATGACCGGGGAGCTGTTTTTT	CASSLMTGELFF
TRBV7-6	.	TRBJ1-1	many	TGTGCCAGCAGCTTAGCGCAAGGGTTTGCTGAAGCTTTCTTT	CASSLAQGFAEAFF
TRBV3-1	.	TRBJ2-1	.	TGTGCCAGCACCCAAGAAGGGAATTCCTACAATGAGCAGTTCTTC	CASTQEGNSYNEQFF
TRBV7-2	TRBD1	TRBJ2-2	few	TGTGCCAGCAGCCCTCCGGACAGGGCCAACACCGGGGAGCTGTTTTTT	CASSPPDRANTGELFF
TRBV20-1	.	TRBJ1-4	few	TGCAGTGCCCTCCTGGGGAGGACGTGGGGGGGTGATGAAAAACTGTTTTTT	CSALLGRTWGGDEKLFF
TRBV28	TRBD1	TRBJ2-5	many	TGTGCCAGCAGTTTATCGTGGCAGGGGGCGGTAGAGACCCAGTACTTC	CASSLSWQGAVETQYF
TRBV28	.	TRBJ1-4	few	TGTGCCAGCAGCCCCCCGGGATGGGGGCGGGCGGAACTGTTTTTT	CASSPPGWGRAELFF
TRBV7-9	TRBD1	TRBJ1-4	.	TGTGCCAGCAGCTTAGCAAGGAGGACAGGGAATGAAAAACTGTTTTTT	CASSLARRTGNEKLFF
TRBV4-2	TRBD2	TRBJ2-5	few	TGTGCCAGCAGCCGGGCGTCGGGGGGGGAAGAGACCCAGTACTTC	CASSRASGGEETQYF
TRBV20-1	.	TRBJ2-1	.	TGCAGTGCGCTGGGACCCCAGCACGTTTCCAATGAGCAGTTCTTC	CSALGPQHVSNEQFF
TRBV30	.	TRBJ2-7	.	TGTGCCTGGAGTGGGTCGGCACAGACCTCCGACTACGAGCAGTACTTC	CAWSGSAQTSDYEQYF
TRBV5-1	.	TRBJ2-7	.	TGCGCCAGCAGCTTGGGGGACCGCCGCTCGTACGAGCAGTACTTC	CASSLGDRRSYEQYF
TRBV27	.	TRBJ2-3	.	TGTGCCAGCAGTTTCCAGGGACGCACAGATACGCAGTATTTT	CASSFQGRTDTQYF
TRBV10-3	TRBD2	TRBJ2-7	.	TGTGCCATCAGTGAGTTGCCCGGGACTAGCTTCTACGAGCAGTACTTC	CAISELPGTSFYEQYF
TRBV27	.	TRBJ2-1	.	TGTGCCACCGGGCCGGGGGGCCGAATTCACAATGAGCAGTTCTTC	CATGPGGRIHNEQFF
TRBV7-6	TRBD1	TRBJ2-1	few	TGTGCCAGCAGCACCCGGGACAGGCCAATCAATGAGCAGTTCTTC	CASSTRDRPINEQFF
TRBV7-3	.	TRBJ2-2	.	TGTGCCAGCAGCAAAGGTGTGGGAAACGCCGGGGAGCTGTTTTTT	CASSKGVGNAGELFF
TRBV27	TRBD2	TRBJ2-5	many	TGTGCCAGCAGTTCTAGCGGCTCTCAAGAGACCCAGTACTTC	CASSSSGSQETQYF
TRBV4-1	.	TRBJ2-4	many	TGCGCCAGCAGCCAGGGGTACGGGGTCAAAAACATTCAGTACTTC	CASSQGYGVKNIQYF
TRBV27	TRBD1	TRBJ2-7	.	TGTGCCAGCAGTTCATACGCCGGGACAGTGCACGAGCAGTACTTC	CASSSYAGTVHEQYF
TRBV6-1	TRBD1	TRBJ2-1	few	TGTGCCAAGGTGGGACAGGGGGCAGGTAATGAGCAGTTCTTC	CAKVGQGAGNEQFF
TRBV29-1	.	TRBJ1-3	.	TGCAGCGTTCAAGCTGGAAACACCATATATTTT	CSVQAGNTIYF
TRBV11-2	TRBD2	TRBJ2-2	.	TGTGCCAGCAGCCGAAGACTAGCGGGAAACACCGGGGAGCTGTTTTTT	CASSRRLAGNTGELFF
TRBV4-1	.	TRBJ1-4	.	TGCGCCAGCAGCCAAGAACCCGGAAGCCCTTCACTGTTTTTT	CASSQEPGSPSLFF
TRBV20-1	.	TRBJ2-5	few	TGCAGCTACCTCCCTTTCGGCGAGGCTCAAGAGACCCAGTACTTC	CSYLPFGEAQETQYF
TRBV25-1	TRBD2	TRBJ2-1	few	TGTGCCAGCAGGGGACTAGCGGGAGGGTATGAGCAGTTCTTC	CASRGLAGGYEQFF
TRBV12-3/TRBV12-4	.	TRBJ2-7	few	TGTGCCAGCAGCCCACAGTCAACAGGGAGCTACGAGCAGTACTTC	CASSPQSTGSYEQYF
TRBV27	TRBD2	TRBJ2-7	few	TGTGCCAGCAGTTCCGAGGGCGGGAGAATGTACGAGCAGTACTTC	CASSSEGGRMYEQYF
TRBV20-1	.	TRBJ1-2	.	TGCAGTGCTAGTCGCATATCTGGCTACACCTTC	CSASRISGYTF
TRBV25-1	.	TRBJ2-7	few	TGTGCCAGCGAGTCCGTCTACGAGCAGTACTTC	CASESVYEQYF
TRBV24-1	TRBD2	TRBJ2-1	many	TGTGCCACCAGTGAAGGAGCGGGAGGCCCTTTCGATGAGCAGTTCTTC	CATSEGAGGPFDEQFF
TRBV5-1	TRBD2	TRBJ2-3	.	TGCGCCAGCAGGATTTTAGCGGGTACAGATACGCAGTATTTT	CASRILAGTDTQYF